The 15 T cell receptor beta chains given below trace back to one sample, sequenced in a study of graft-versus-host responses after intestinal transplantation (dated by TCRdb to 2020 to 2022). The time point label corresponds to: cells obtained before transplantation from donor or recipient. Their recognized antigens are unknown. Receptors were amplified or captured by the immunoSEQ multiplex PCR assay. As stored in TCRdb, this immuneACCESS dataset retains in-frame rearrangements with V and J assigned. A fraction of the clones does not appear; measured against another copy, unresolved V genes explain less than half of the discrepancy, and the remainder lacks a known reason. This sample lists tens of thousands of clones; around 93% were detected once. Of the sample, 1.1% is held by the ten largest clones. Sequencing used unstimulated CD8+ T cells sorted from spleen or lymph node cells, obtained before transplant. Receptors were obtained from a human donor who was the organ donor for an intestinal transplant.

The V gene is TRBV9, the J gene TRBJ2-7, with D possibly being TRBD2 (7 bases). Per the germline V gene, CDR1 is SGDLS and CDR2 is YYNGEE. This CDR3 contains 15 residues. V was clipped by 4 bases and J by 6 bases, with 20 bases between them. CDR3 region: CASSPGGPLGSEQYF. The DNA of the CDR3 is TGTGCCAGCAGCCCCGGGGGGCCTTTAGGAAGCGAGCAGTACTTC.

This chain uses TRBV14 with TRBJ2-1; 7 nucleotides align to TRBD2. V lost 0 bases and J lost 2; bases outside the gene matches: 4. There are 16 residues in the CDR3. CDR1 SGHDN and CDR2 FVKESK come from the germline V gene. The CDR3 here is CASSQDGEGTYNEQFF. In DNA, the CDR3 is TGTGCCAGCAGCCAAGATGGGGAGGGGACCTACAATGAGCAGTTCTTC.

CDR3 sequence: CASSPGQGLEQYF. DNA of the CDR3: TGTGCCAGCAGTCCGGGACAGGGTCTGGAGCAGTACTTC. This chain joins TRBV27 and TRBJ2-5; 9 bases align to TRBD1. With V trimmed by 5 bases and J by 11 bases, 9 bases remained unmatched. Germline-derived CDR1 and CDR2 are MNHEY and SMNVEV (reference sequence). This CDR3 is 13 amino acids long.

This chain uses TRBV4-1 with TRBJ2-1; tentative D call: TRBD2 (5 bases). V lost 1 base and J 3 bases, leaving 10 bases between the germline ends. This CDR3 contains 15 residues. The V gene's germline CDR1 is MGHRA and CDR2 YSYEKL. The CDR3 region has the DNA TGCGCCAGCAGCCAAGTCCGCGGGCGCTACAATGAGCAGTTCTTC. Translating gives CASSQVRGRYNEQFF.

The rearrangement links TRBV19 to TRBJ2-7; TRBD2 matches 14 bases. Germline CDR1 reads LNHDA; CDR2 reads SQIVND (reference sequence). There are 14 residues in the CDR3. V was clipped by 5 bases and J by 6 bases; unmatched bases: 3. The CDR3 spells CASSGGTSGSEQYF. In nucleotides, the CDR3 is TGTGCCAGTAGTGGCGGGACTAGCGGGAGCGAGCAGTACTTC.

In nucleotides, the CDR3 is TGTGCCAGCAGTGACGAGGCCTTCTTGGGGGGGTCTGGAAACACCATATATTTT. It yields the protein CASSDEAFLGGSGNTIYF. The V gene is TRBV6-1, the J gene TRBJ1-3; TRBD1 might be the D (5 bases). The germline V gene encodes CDR1 MNHNS and CDR2 SASEGT. The V and J ends lost 3 bases and 1 base respectively, with 19 bases between them. This CDR3 comprises 18 residues.

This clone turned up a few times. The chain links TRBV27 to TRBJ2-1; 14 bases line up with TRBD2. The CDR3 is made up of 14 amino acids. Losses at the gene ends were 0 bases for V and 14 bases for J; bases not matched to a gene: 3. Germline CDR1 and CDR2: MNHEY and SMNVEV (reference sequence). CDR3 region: CASSLSGTSGSKFF. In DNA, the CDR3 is TGTGCCAGCAGTTTATCCGGGACTAGCGGGAGTAAGTTCTTC.

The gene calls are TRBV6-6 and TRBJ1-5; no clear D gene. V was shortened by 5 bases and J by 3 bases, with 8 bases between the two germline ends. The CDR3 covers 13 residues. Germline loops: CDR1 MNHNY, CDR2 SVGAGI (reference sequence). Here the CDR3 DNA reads TGTGCCAGCAGTCTCCCCGTCAATCAGCCCCAGCATTTT. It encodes CASSLPVNQPQHF.

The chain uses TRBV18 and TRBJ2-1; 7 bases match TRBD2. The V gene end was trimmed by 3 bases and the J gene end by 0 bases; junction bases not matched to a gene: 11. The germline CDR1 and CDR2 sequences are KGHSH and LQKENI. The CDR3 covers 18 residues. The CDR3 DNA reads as TGTGCCAGCTCACCCCTAGCGGCTGCTCCTTTCTCCTACAATGAGCAGTTCTTC. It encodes CASSPLAAAPFSYNEQFF.

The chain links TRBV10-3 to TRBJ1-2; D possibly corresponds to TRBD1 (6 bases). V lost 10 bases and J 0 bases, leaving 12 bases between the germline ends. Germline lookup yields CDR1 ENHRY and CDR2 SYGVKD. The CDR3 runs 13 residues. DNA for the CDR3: TGTGCCAGCCGGGGGGCAGCTAACTATGGCTACACCTTC. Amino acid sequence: CASRGAANYGYTF.

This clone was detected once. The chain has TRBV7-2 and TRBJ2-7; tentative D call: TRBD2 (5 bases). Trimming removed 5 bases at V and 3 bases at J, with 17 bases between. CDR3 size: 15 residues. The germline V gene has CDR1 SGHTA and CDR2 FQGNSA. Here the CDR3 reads CASSHGLLGHYEQYF. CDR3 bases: TGTGCCAGCAGCCACGGACTTTTGGGCCACTACGAGCAGTACTTC.

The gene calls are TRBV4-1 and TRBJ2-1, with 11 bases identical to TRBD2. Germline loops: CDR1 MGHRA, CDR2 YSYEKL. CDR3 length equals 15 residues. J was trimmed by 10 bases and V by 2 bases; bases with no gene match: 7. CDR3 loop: CASSQLAGGPREQFF. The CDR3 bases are TGCGCCAGCAGCCAATTAGCGGGGGGGCCCCGCGAGCAGTTCTTC.

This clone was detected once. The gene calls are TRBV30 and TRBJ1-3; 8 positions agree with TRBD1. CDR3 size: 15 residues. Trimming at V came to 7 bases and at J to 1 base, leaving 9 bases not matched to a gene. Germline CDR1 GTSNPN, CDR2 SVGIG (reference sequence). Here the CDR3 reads CAYTPGQASGNTIYF. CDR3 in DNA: TGTGCCTATACCCCGGGACAGGCTTCTGGAAACACCATATATTTT. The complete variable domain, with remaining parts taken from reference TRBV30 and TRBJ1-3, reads SQTIHQWPATLVQPVGSPLSLECTVEGTSNPNLYWYRQAAGRGLQLLFYSVGIGQISSEVPQNLSASRPQDRQFILSSKKLLLSDSGFYLCAYTPGQASGNTIYFGEGSWLTVV.

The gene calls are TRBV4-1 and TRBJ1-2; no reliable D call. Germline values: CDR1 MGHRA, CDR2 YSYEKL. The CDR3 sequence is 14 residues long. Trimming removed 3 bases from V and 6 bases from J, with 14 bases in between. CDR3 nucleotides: TGCGCCAGCAGCCAGAAAGAGGGCATCCATGGCTACACCTTC. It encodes CASSQKEGIHGYTF.

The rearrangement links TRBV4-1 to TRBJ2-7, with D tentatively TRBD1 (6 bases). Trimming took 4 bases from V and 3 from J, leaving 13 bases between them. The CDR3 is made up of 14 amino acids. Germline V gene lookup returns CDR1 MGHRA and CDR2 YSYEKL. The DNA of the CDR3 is TGCGCCAGCAGCCCTTACAGGGTGGGCTACGAGCAGTACTTC. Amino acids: CASSPYRVGYEQYF.